The 21 T cell receptor beta chains below all came from one sample that was sequenced in a study of regulatory T cells in long-lasting Graves disease. Building of the TCR beta libraries involved iRepertoire HTBI primers and Arm-PCR of CDR3 regions. TCRdb reprocessed the multiplex PCR reads via MiXCR and lists one record per CDR3 protein. The table has 310,000 or so distinct CDR3 sequences, 15% to 20% seen once; the top ten hold 29%. Time point denoted: persistent/refractory GD, antithyroid drugs over 5 years with positive TRAb. The TCR library used RNA extracted from PBMCs. Source: peripheral blood mononuclear cells (PBMCs), taken when the disease was refractory, from a patient treated with antithyroid drugs. Receptor source: a female donor with Graves disease.

This chain links TRBV28 with TRBJ2-3; maybe TRBD1 (5 bases). V was trimmed by 1 base and J by 2 bases, leaving 16 bases between them. This CDR3 region has 17 residues. Germline CDR1 is MDHEN and CDR2 is SYDVKM. The CDR3 DNA reads as TGTGCCAGCAGTTTATTCCCCTGGGGCAGCTCCACAGATACGCAGTATTTT. Its translation: CASSLFPWGSSTDTQYF. Together with reference TRBV28 and TRBJ2-3, the CDR3 gives the full variable domain: DVKVTQSSRYLVKRTGEKVFLECVQDMDHENMFWYRQDPGLGLRLIYFSYDVKMKEKGDIPEGYSVSREKKERFSLILESASTNQTSMYLCASSLFPWGSSTDTQYFGPGTRLTVL.

The chain recombines TRBV15 with TRBJ1-3; unclear D gene. Germline V gene data show CDR1 as LNHNV and CDR2 as YYDKDF (reference sequence). The V gene lost 3 bases and the J gene lost 0 bases, with 3 bases spanning the gap. The CDR3 contains 13 residues. The CDR3 sequence: CATSSYSGNTIYF. The DNA of the CDR3 is TGTGCCACCAGCAGTTACTCTGGAAACACCATATATTTT.

V usage is TRBV11-2 and J usage is TRBJ1-1; TRBD1 matches at 10 bases. The J segment lost 11 bases and the V segment lost 4 bases, leaving 7 bases of the junction unmatched. The V gene's germline CDR1 is SGHAT and CDR2 FQNNGV. The length of the CDR3 is 13 residues. CDR3 nucleotides: TGTGCCAGCAGCTGGCCGACAGGGGGCTCGGCTTTCTTT. It is translated as CASSWPTGGSAFF. Complete variable domain (other parts from reference TRBV11-2 and TRBJ1-1): EAGVAQSPRYKIIEKRQSVAFWCNPISGHATLYWYQQILGQGPKLLIQFQNNGVVDDSQLPKDRFSAERLKGVDSTLKIQPAKLEDSAVYLCASSWPTGGSAFFGQGTRLTVV.

This clonotype was counted at least ten times. This chain uses TRBV10-3 with TRBJ1-5, with D perhaps matching TRBD1 (5 bases). The CDR3 is 17 amino acids. V was pared by 3 bases and J by 2 bases, with 17 bases between. CDR1 is ENHRY and CDR2 is SYGVKD in the germline V gene. For the CDR3, the DNA is TGTGCCATCAGTGACCTCGAAGGCAGGGAGGGCAATCAGCCCCAGCATTTT. Translated, it gives CAISDLEGREGNQPQHF.

Comment on this clonotype: A read error likely explains this, since a far larger clone differs by one base. The chain employs TRBV6-2 or TRBV6-3 and TRBJ1-2, with unresolved D. The CDR3 is 12 residues long. CDR1 is MNHEY, CDR2 SVGEGT, per germline. The CDR3 nucleotides are TGTGCCAGCATGAGGCGAAACTATAGCTACACCTTC. Translated, it gives CASMRRNYSYTF.

By proportion, this clonotype is medium-sized. This chain uses TRBV3-1 with TRBJ2-5, with D tentatively TRBD2 (5 bases). CDR1 LGHDT and CDR2 YNNKEL come from the germline V gene (reference sequence). With 2 bases removed from V and 7 bases from J, the gap between germline ends came to 20 bases. The CDR3 contains 16 residues. For the CDR3, the DNA is TGTGCCAGCAGCCAAAGGACTGGGGAGCGTCTGGTGACCCAGTACTTC. This translates into CASSQRTGERLVTQYF.

The rearrangement joins TRBV6-2 or TRBV6-3 to TRBJ2-7, with D possibly being TRBD2 (6 bases). The V gene's germline CDR1 is MNHEY and CDR2 SVGEGT. This CDR3 contains 17 residues. The V end lost 6 bases, the J end lost 1 base, and 22 bases lay between the germline ends. The CDR3: CASSRTAWTTLSYEQYF. DNA of the CDR3: TGTGCCAGCAGCCGGACCGCTTGGACTACCCTATCCTACGAGCAGTACTTC.

The V call is TRBV28, the J call TRBJ2-3, with 12 bases aligning to TRBD2. The ends lost 1 base at V and 3 bases at J; junction bases unmatched: 11. Germline assignment: CDR1 MDHEN and CDR2 SYDVKM. This CDR3 comprises 19 residues. CDR3 sequence (DNA): TGTGCCAGCAGTTTATTTGCCCTAGCGGGAGGGCCGTCGACAGATACGCAGTATTTT. It specifies CASSLFALAGGPSTDTQYF.

Many counts were recorded for this clonotype. This rearrangement joins TRBV12-3 or TRBV12-4 to TRBJ1-6; maybe TRBD1 (5 bases). With 6 bases removed from V and 6 bases from J, the gap between germline ends came to 12 bases. The CDR3 extends over 14 amino acids. CDR3 region: CASSTGLGNSPLHF. CDR3 DNA: TGTGCCAGCAGCACGGGACTGGGTAATTCACCCCTCCACTTT.

This clonotype was seen repeatedly, ten times or more. This rearrangement joins TRBV18 to TRBJ2-5; D call uncertain. V dropped 0 bases and J dropped 1 base, with 6 bases sitting between them. The germline V gene has CDR1 KGHSH and CDR2 LQKENI. This CDR3 region has 14 residues. Written as DNA, the CDR3 is TGTGCCAGCTCACCACCGTATTCCCAAGAGACCCAGTACTTC. Translation: CASSPPYSQETQYF. Using reference TRBV18 and TRBJ2-5 for the parts outside the CDR3, the full variable domain is NAGVMQNPRHLVRRRGQEARLRCSPMKGHSHVYWYRQLPEEGLKFMVYLQKENIIDESGMPKERFSAEFPKEGPSILRIQQVVRGDSAAYFCASSPPYSQETQYFGPGTRLLVL.

In its sample, this clonotype was seen many times. The chain joins TRBV11-2 to TRBJ2-5; TRBD1 aligns across 9 bases. Trimming removed 6 bases from V and 2 bases from J; junction bases left unmatched: 10. The CDR3 runs 16 residues. Germline CDR1 and CDR2: SGHAT and FQNNGV. The CDR3 reads CASSNKWDRVQETQYF. The DNA of the CDR3 is TGTGCCAGCAGTAACAAATGGGACAGGGTACAAGAGACCCAGTACTTC.

This clonotype was seen at least ten times. This chain connects TRBV6-2 or TRBV6-3 to TRBJ2-2; possible D gene TRBD1, 5 bases. The CDR3 is made up of 15 amino acids. Germline V gene lookup returns CDR1 MNHEY and CDR2 SVGEGT. The V gene lost 7 bases and the J gene lost 4 bases, with 16 bases spanning the gap. The CDR3 is CASTPSQGFTGELFF. The CDR3 nucleotides are TGTGCCAGCACCCCCAGCCAGGGATTCACCGGGGAGCTGTTTTTT.

The chain recombines TRBV7-6 with TRBJ1-6; no clear D. In germline, CDR1 is SGHVS, CDR2 FNYEAQ. The ends were cut back, 4 bases at V and 7 bases at J, with 17 bases in the middle. CDR3 length equals 16 residues. CDR3: CASSSPLALGNSPLHF. DNA for the CDR3: TGTGCCAGCAGCTCCCCTCTGGCCCTGGGGAATTCACCCCTCCACTTT. The whole variable domain, remainder taken from reference TRBV7-6 and TRBJ1-6, is GAGVSQSPRYKVTKRGQDVALRCDPISGHVSLYWYRQALGQGPEFLTYFNYEAQQDKSGLPNDRFSAERPEGSISTLTIQRTEQRDSAMYRCASSSPLALGNSPLHFGNGTRLTVT.

This clonotype has just a few counts. J is TRBJ2-2 and V is TRBV10-2, with TRBD1 as a possible D gene (6 bases). The CDR3 is made up of 14 amino acids. Between the trimmed V and J ends, which lost 6 bases and 7 bases, there was a span of 15 bases. Germline V gene data show CDR1 as WSHSY and CDR2 as SAAADI. The CDR3 nucleotides read TGCGCCAGCAGATACAACAGGGATTACGGGGAGCTGTTTTTT. This codes for CASRYNRDYGELFF.

This clonotype was counted only a few times. The chain links TRBV9 to TRBJ2-5; 11 bases match TRBD1. V lost 0 bases and J lost 5; bases outside the gene matches: 6. Germline CDR1 and CDR2: SGDLS and YYNGEE. The CDR3 extends over 16 amino acids. CDR3 protein: CASSVDPGTGGETQYF. In nucleotides, the CDR3 is TGTGCCAGCAGCGTAGACCCGGGGACAGGGGGGGAGACCCAGTACTTC. Combining the CDR3 with reference TRBV9 and TRBJ2-5 gives the whole variable domain DSGVTQTPKHLITATGQRVTLRCSPRSGDLSVYWYQQSLDQGLQFLIQYYNGEERAKGNILERFSAQQFPDLHSELNLSSLELGDSALYFCASSVDPGTGGETQYFGPGTRLLVL.

The chain links TRBV18 to TRBJ1-1; unclear D gene. The V gene lost 7 bases and the J gene lost 2 bases, with 11 bases spanning the gap. The CDR3 has 13 residues. CDR1 is KGHSH, CDR2 LQKENI, per germline. The CDR3 spells CASLPDTNTEAFF. CDR3 sequence (DNA): TGTGCCAGCTTACCCGACACCAACACTGAAGCTTTCTTT. The full variable domain, completed using reference TRBV18 and TRBJ1-1, is NAGVMQNPRHLVRRRGQEARLRCSPMKGHSHVYWYRQLPEEGLKFMVYLQKENIIDESGMPKERFSAEFPKEGPSILRIQQVVRGDSAAYFCASLPDTNTEAFFGQGTRLTVV.

The CDR3 sequence is CASSSWGQGDNIQYF. CDR3 in DNA: TGTGCCAGCAGCTCTTGGGGACAGGGAGACAACATTCAGTACTTC. The V gene is TRBV11-3, the J gene TRBJ2-4; 9 bases map to TRBD1. Germline assignment: CDR1 SGHNT and CDR2 YENEEA. The length of the CDR3 is 15 residues. V shed 4 bases, J shed 7 bases, and the junction held 8 bases outside the gene matches.

In its sample, this clonotype was seen many times. A junction end diverges from the germline sequence, so it may reflect a read error. The chain combines TRBV2 with TRBJ1-6, with 7 bases fitting TRBD1. From germline, CDR1 is SNHLY and CDR2 FYNNEI. The CDR3 is 14 residues long. The CDR3 loop reads CASSEGSGGSPLHF. In nucleotides, the CDR3 is TGTGCCAGCAGCGAAGGGTCAGGGGGGTCACCCCTCCACTTT.

Note on this clonotype: At one end, the junction sequence differs from germline, possibly due to a read error. J is TRBJ1-5 and V is TRBV28; unclear D gene. The germline CDR1 and CDR2 sequences are MDHEN and SYDVKM. The CDR3 is 12 residues long. The CDR3 here is CVSSKGLQAQHF. The CDR3 region has the DNA TGTGTCAGCAGTAAGGGTCTTCAGGCCCAGCATTTT. Full variable domain (outside the CDR3, taken from reference TRBV28 and TRBJ1-5): DVKVTQSSRYLVKRTGEKVFLECVQDMDHENMFWYRQDPGLGLRLIYFSYDVKMKEKGDIPEGYSVSREKKERFSLILESASTNQTSMYLCVSSKGLQAQHFGDGTRLSIL.

This clonotype was seen at least ten times. The chain is built from TRBV3-1 and TRBJ1-2, with D unclear. Germline CDR1 and CDR2: LGHDT and YNNKEL (reference sequence). The CDR3 sequence is 14 residues long. Trimming took off 1 base at V and 4 bases at J, with 10 bases between the two ends. For the CDR3, the DNA is TGTGCCAGCAGCCAAGGTAGGATCGCCTATGGCTACACCTTC. Translating gives CASSQGRIAYGYTF.

The table lists this clonotype with many counts. V gene TRBV6-1 combines with J gene TRBJ1-2, with D perhaps matching TRBD1 (6 bases). Germline CDR1 MNHNS, CDR2 SASEGT. The CDR3 consists of 15 residues. The V end was cut by 6 bases, the J end by 5 bases, with 19 bases between. The CDR3 is CASRELQGYGYGYTF. In DNA, the CDR3 is TGTGCCAGCAGGGAACTTCAGGGGTACGGTTATGGCTACACCTTC.